This T cell receptor beta chain was captured in a study of CD8 T cells in ankylosing spondylitis. The CDR3 sequence is 15 residues long. CDR1 MNHEY and CDR2 SVGAGI come from the germline V gene. V lost 3 bases, J lost 7 bases, and 12 bases stayed unmatched. This clonotype came up many times. Its antigen is currently unknown. Study-level findings and limits: A TCR beta motif of eight or nine highly homologous variants seemed to mark ankylosing spondylitis blood. Significant enrichment of disease-linked clones was reported in matched ankylosing spondylitis synovial fluid.

Quantitative molecular-barcoded 5'-RACE generated the TCR beta libraries. TCRdb reanalysed the 5' RACE reads using MiXCR and keeps one entry per CDR3 protein. The sample lists 200,000 to 250,000 distinct CDR3 sequences; 10% were seen once. The chain has TRBV6-5 and TRBJ2-7, with 7 bases lining up with TRBD1. Sequenced sample: blood, either unsorted or a sorted T cell fraction (not recorded which). This receptor was taken from a male donor with ankylosing spondylitis or in good health (not recorded which). This CDR3 is CASSYSVDRAGEQYF. DNA for the CDR3: TGTGCCAGCAGTTATTCCGTCGACAGGGCAGGGGAGCAGTACTTC.